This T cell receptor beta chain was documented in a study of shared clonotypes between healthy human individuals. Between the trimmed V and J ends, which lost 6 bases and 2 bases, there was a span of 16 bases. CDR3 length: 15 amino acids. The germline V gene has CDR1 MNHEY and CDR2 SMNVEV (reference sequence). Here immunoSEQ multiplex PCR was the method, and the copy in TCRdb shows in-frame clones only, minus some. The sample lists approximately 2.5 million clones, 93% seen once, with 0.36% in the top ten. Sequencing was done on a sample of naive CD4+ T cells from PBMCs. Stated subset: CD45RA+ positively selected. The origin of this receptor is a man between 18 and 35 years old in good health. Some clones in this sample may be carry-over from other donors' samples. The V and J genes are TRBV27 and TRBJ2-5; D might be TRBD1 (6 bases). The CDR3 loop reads CASSPRMGAQETQYF. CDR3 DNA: TGTGCCAGCAGCCCAAGGATGGGGGCTCAAGAGACCCAGTACTTC.